Following are 5 T cell receptor beta chains from one sample sequenced in a study of cytomegalovirus exposure and HLA in healthy donors. Data came from immunoSEQ multiplex PCR; TCRdb stores just in-frame clones and leaves some out. Seen here are more than 85,000 clones, 80% to 95% observed once, and the top ten hold 0.95% to 1.3%. Sample: PBMCs. The receptors stem from a woman in her twenties or thirties in good health and CMV-seropositive.

The chain links TRBV28 to TRBJ1-5; D is unresolved. CDR1 is MDHEN, CDR2 SYDVKM, per germline. The V and J ends lost 5 bases and 2 bases respectively, with 16 bases between them. The CDR3 covers 16 residues. The CDR3 loop reads CASSETAGGGNQPQHF. CDR3 coding DNA: TGTGCCAGCAGTGAAACAGCCGGAGGTGGCAATCAGCCCCAGCATTTT. The whole variable domain, remainder taken from reference TRBV28 and TRBJ1-5, is DVKVTQSSRYLVKRTGEKVFLECVQDMDHENMFWYRQDPGLGLRLIYFSYDVKMKEKGDIPEGYSVSREKKERFSLILESASTNQTSMYLCASSETAGGGNQPQHFGDGTRLSIL.

This sequence joins TRBV4-3 and TRBJ2-1; TRBD2 matches at 7 bases. V lost 1 base to trimming and J lost 3 bases; unmatched junction nucleotides: 6. Germline V lookup: CDR1 LGHNA, CDR2 YSLEER. This CDR3 has 16 amino acids. CDR3 loop: CASSQVSGGGYNEQFF. For the CDR3, the DNA is TGCGCCAGCAGCCAAGTATCGGGAGGCGGCTACAATGAGCAGTTCTTC.

The genes are TRBV28 and TRBJ1-4; weak D call: TRBD1 (6 bases). CDR3 length: 16 residues. Deletions cut 8 bases from V and 3 bases from J, with 19 bases between. Germline assignment: CDR1 MDHEN and CDR2 SYDVKM. CDR3 residues: CASRGTGLGANEKLFF. The CDR3 DNA reads TGTGCCAGCCGTGGCACAGGGTTGGGGGCTAATGAAAAACTGTTTTTT. Full variable domain (remainder filled in from reference TRBV28 and TRBJ1-4): DVKVTQSSRYLVKRTGEKVFLECVQDMDHENMFWYRQDPGLGLRLIYFSYDVKMKEKGDIPEGYSVSREKKERFSLILESASTNQTSMYLCASRGTGLGANEKLFFGSGTQLSVL.

The chain combines TRBV19 with TRBJ1-1; D may be TRBD1 (6 bases). V was trimmed by 6 bases and J by 0 bases, leaving 11 bases between them. The germline V gene has CDR1 LNHDA and CDR2 SQIVND (reference sequence). The CDR3 is 14 amino acids. CDR3 loop: CASREGQMNTEAFF. CDR3 coding DNA: TGTGCCAGTAGAGAAGGACAGATGAACACTGAAGCTTTCTTT.

The chain carries TRBV27 and TRBJ2-7, with a possible D match to TRBD2 (5 bases). Between the trimmed V and J ends, which lost 2 bases and 3 bases, there was a span of 17 bases. The length of the CDR3 is 16 residues. Germline loops: CDR1 MNHEY, CDR2 SMNVEV (reference sequence). This CDR3 reads CASSLIGINGVYEQYF. The DNA for the CDR3 is TGTGCCAGCAGTTTAATCGGGATAAATGGGGTCTACGAGCAGTACTTC.